This TCR beta chain was sequenced during a study of blood T cell repertoires in COVID-19. At the level of the study: Samples taken during acute and convalescent COVID-19 were collected in the United States, Italy and Spain. Sources were T cells, B-cell-depleted T cells, or PBMCs; the material itself was cDNA or gDNA.

The CDR3 is 17 amino acids. Looked up from germline, CDR1 is LGHDT and CDR2 is YNNKEL (reference sequence). The junction had 11 bases not matched to a gene; V was cut back by 0 bases and J by 3 bases. The authors' processing: By means of reference gene primer amplification, nucleated cell counts were estimated. TCRdb keeps only in-frame clones here, not all; method: immunoSEQ multiplex PCR. V, J and clone size are taken as reported in that table, and D and trimming were inferred from the DNA itself. The profile shows about 240,000 clones, approximately 87% of them singletons. This receptor was taken from a man aged 55 to 70 with acute or convalescent COVID-19. J is TRBJ2-7 and V is TRBV3-1 (or the pseudogene TRBV3-2); 7 bases match TRBD2. The sample consisted of peripheral blood. The CDR3 DNA reads TGTGCCAGCAGCCAAGATTGGATTGATTTAGCGGGCTACGAGCAGTACTTC. This gives the protein CASSQDWIDLAGYEQYF.